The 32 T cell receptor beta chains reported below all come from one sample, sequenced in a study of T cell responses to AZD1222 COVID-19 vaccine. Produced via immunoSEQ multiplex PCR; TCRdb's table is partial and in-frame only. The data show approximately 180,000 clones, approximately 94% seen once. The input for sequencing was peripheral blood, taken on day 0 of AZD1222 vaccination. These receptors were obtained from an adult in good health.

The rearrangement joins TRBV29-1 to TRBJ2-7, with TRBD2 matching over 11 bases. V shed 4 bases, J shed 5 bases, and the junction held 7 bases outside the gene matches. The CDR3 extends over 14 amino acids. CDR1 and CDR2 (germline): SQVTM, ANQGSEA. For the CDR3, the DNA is TGCAGCGTTGGACTACTAGCGGGGGCCCACGAGCAGTACTTC. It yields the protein CSVGLLAGAHEQYF.

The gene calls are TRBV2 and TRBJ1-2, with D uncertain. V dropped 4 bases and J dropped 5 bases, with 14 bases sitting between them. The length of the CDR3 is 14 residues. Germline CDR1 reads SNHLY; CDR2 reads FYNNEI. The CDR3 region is CASSAGPRKYGYTF. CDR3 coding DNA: TGTGCCAGCAGTGCCGGGCCCCGAAAGTATGGCTACACCTTC.

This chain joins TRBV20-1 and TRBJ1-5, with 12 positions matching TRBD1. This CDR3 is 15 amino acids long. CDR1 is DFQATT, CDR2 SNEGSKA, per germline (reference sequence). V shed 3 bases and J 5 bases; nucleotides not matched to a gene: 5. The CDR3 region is CSASRGQGAYQPQHF. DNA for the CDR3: TGCAGTGCTAGTCGGGGACAGGGGGCCTATCAGCCCCAGCATTTT.

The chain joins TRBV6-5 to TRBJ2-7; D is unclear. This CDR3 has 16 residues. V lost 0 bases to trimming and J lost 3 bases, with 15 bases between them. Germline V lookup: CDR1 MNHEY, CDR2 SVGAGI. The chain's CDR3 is CASSYSVDAELYEQYF. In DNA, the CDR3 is TGTGCCAGCAGTTACTCGGTAGACGCCGAGCTCTACGAGCAGTACTTC.

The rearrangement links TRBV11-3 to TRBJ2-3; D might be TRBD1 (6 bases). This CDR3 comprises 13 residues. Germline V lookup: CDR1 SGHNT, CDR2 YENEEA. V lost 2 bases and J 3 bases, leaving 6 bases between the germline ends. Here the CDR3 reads CASSLRGTDTQYF. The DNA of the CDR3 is TGTGCCAGCAGCTTAAGGGGGACAGATACGCAGTATTTT.

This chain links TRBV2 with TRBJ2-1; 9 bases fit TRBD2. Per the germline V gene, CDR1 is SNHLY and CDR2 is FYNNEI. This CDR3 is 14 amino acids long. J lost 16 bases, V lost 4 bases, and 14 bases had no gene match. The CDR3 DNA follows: TGTGCCAGCAGTGTAGGAGCGGGAGGATTCAAGGAATTCTTC. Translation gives CASSVGAGGFKEFF.

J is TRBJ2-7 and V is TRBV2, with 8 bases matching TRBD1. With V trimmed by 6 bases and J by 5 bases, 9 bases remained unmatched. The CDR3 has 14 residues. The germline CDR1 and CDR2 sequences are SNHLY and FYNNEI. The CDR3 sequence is CASRTGQGADEQYF. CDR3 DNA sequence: TGTGCCAGCAGAACCGGACAGGGAGCGGACGAGCAGTACTTC.

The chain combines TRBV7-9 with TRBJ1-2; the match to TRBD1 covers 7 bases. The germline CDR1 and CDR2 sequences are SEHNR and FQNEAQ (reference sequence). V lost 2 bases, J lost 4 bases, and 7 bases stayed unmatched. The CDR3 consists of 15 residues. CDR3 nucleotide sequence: TGTGCCAGCAGCTTACCACAGGGGACCTTCTATGGCTACACCTTC. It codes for CASSLPQGTFYGYTF.

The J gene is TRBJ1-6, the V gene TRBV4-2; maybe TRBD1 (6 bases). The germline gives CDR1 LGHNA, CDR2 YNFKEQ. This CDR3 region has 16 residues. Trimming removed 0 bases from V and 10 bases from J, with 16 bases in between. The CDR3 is CASSQDLGGTESPLHF. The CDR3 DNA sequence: TGTGCCAGCAGCCAAGATCTAGGGGGTACGGAATCACCCCTCCACTTT.

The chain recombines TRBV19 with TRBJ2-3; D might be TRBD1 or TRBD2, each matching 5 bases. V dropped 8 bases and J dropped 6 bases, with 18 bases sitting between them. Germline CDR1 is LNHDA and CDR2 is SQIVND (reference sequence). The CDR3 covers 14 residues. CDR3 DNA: TGTGCCAGTGCCTTAGAGGGGAGCAGGGATACGCAGTATTTT. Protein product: CASALEGSRDTQYF.

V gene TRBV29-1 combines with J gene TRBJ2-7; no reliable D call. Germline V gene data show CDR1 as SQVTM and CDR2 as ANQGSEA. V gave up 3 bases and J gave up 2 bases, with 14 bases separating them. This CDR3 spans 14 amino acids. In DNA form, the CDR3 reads TGCAGCGTTGAGAAAAAGGGTCACCCCTACGAGCAGTACTTC. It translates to CSVEKKGHPYEQYF.

The CDR3: CSVNSGSSYNEQFF. The CDR3 region has the DNA TGCAGCGTAAACAGCGGGAGCTCCTACAATGAGCAGTTCTTC. The V and J genes are TRBV29-1 and TRBJ2-1; TRBD2 agrees at 8 bases. The CDR3 totals 14 residues. Germline V gene lookup returns CDR1 SQVTM and CDR2 ANQGSEA. The junction had 4 bases not matched to a gene; V was cut back by 6 bases and J by 0 bases.

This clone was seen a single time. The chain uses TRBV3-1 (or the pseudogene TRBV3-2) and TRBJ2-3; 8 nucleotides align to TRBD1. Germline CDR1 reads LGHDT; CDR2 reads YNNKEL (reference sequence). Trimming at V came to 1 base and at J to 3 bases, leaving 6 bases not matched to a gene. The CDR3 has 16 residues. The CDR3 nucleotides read TGTGCCAGCAGCCAAGGGTCGGACAGGGTAACAGATACGCAGTATTTT. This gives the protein CASSQGSDRVTDTQYF.

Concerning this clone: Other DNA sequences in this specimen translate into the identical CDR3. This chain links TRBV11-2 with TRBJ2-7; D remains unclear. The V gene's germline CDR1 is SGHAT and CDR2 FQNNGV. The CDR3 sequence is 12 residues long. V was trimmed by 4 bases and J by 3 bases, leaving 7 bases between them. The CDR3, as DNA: TGTGCCAGCAGCTCGGACGGCTACGAGCAGTACTTC. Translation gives CASSSDGYEQYF. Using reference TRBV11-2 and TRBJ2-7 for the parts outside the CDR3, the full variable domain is EAGVAQSPRYKIIEKRQSVAFWCNPISGHATLYWYQQILGQGPKLLIQFQNNGVVDDSQLPKDRFSAERLKGVDSTLKIQPAKLEDSAVYLCASSSDGYEQYFGPGTRLTVT.

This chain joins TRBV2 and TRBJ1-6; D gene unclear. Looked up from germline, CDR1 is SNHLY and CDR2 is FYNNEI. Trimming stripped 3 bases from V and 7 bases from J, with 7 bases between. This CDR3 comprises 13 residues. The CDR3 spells CASSEGSNSPLHF. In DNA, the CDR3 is TGTGCCAGCAGTGAGGGCTCGAATTCACCCCTCCACTTT.

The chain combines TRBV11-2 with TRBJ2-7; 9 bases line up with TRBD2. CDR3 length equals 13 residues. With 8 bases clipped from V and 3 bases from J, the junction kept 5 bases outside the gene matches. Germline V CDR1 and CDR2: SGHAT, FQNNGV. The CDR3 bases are TGTGCCAGCGAACTAGCGGGCCGCTACGAGCAGTACTTC. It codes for CASELAGRYEQYF.

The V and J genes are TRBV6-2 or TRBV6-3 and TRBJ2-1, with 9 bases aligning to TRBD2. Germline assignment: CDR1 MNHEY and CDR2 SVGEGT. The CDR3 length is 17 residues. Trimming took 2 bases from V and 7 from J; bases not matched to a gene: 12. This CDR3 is CASSYTLRVAGVNEQFF. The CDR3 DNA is TGTGCCAGCAGTTACACCCTTCGAGTAGCGGGAGTTAATGAGCAGTTCTTC.

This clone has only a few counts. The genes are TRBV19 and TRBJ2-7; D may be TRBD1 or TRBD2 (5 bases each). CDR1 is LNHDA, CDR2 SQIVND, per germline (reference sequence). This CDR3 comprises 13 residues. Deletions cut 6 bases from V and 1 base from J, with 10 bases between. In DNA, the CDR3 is TGTGCCAGTAGCGGGGACGAGTCCTACGAGCAGTACTTC. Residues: CASSGDESYEQYF.

The CDR3: CASSFPGGTGREKLFF. In DNA form, the CDR3 reads TGTGCCAGCAGTTTCCCTGGAGGGACAGGGCGTGAAAAACTGTTTTTT. The chain uses TRBV7-2 and TRBJ1-4, with 9 bases lining up with TRBD1. The CDR3 spans 16 residues. With 6 bases clipped from V and 7 bases from J, the junction kept 12 bases outside the gene matches. Germline lookup yields CDR1 SGHTA and CDR2 FQGNSA. Combining the CDR3 with reference TRBV7-2 and TRBJ1-4 gives the whole variable domain GAGVSQSPSNKVTEKGKDVELRCDPISGHTALYWYRQSLGQGLEFLIYFQGNSAPDKSGLPSDRFSAERTGGSVSTLTIQRTQQEDSAVYLCASSFPGGTGREKLFFGSGTQLSVL.

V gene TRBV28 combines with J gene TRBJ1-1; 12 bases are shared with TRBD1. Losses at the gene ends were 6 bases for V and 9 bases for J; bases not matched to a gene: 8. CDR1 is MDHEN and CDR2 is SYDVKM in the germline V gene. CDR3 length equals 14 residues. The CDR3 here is CASRFPGTGGQAFF. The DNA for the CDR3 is TGTGCCAGCAGGTTTCCCGGGACAGGGGGCCAAGCTTTCTTT.

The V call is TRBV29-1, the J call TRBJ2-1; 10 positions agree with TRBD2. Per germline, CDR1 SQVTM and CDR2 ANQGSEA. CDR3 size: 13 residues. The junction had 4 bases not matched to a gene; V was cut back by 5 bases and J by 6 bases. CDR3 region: CSVSGRAINEQFF. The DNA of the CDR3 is TGCAGCGTTAGCGGGAGGGCCATCAATGAGCAGTTCTTC.

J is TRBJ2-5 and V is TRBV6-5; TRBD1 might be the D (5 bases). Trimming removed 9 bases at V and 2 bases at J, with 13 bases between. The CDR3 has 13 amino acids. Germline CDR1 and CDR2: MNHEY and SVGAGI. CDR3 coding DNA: TGTGCCAGTGTGTCAGGGATACAAGAGACCCAGTACTTC. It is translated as CASVSGIQETQYF.

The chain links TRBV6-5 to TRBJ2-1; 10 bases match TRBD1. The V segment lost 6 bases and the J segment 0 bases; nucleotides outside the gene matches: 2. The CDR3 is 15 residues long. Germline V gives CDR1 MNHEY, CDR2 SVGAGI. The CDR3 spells CASRGQGSSYNEQFF. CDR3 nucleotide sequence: TGTGCCAGCAGGGGACAGGGGAGCTCCTACAATGAGCAGTTCTTC.

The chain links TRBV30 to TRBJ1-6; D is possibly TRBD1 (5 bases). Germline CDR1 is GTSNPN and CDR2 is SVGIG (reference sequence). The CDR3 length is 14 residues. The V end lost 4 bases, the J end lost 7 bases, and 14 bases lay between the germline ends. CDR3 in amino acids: CAWTVGTRNSPLHF. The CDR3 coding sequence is TGTGCCTGGACGGTCGGGACGCGGAATTCACCCCTCCACTTT.

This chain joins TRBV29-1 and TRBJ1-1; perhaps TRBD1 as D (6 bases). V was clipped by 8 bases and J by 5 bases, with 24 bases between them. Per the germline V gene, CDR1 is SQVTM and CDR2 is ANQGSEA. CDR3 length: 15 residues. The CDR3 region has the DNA TGCAGCTTAGGGTTCTTAGGGGGGGCAGAAACTGAAGCTTTCTTT. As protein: CSLGFLGGAETEAFF.

CDR3 nucleotides: TGTGCCAGCAGCTTGGAGAGCCGGAACAATGAGCAGTTCTTC. Translated, it gives CASSLESRNNEQFF. The rearrangement joins TRBV5-5 to TRBJ2-1; D is unclear. With 0 bases removed from V and 5 bases from J, the gap between germline ends came to 9 bases. Germline V gene data show CDR1 as SGHKS and CDR2 as YYEKEE (reference sequence). The CDR3 consists of 14 residues. Full variable domain (rest looked up from reference TRBV5-5 and TRBJ2-1): DAGVTQSPTHLIKTRGQQVTLRCSPISGHKSVSWYQQVLGQGPQFIFQYYEKEERGRGNFPDRFSARQFPNYSSELNVNALLLGDSALYLCASSLESRNNEQFFGPGTRLTVL.

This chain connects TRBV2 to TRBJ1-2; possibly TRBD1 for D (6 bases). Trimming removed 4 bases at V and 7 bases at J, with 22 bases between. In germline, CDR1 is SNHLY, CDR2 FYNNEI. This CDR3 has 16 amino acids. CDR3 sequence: CASSAPGRGASGGYTF. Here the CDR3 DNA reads TGTGCCAGCAGTGCCCCCGGCCGGGGGGCTTCGGGTGGCTACACCTTC.

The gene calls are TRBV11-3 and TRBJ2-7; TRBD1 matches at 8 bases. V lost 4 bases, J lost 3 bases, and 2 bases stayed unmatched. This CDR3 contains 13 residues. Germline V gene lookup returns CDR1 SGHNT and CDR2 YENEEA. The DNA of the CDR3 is TGTGCCAGCAGCTCTGACAGGGGCTACGAGCAGTACTTC. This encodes CASSSDRGYEQYF.

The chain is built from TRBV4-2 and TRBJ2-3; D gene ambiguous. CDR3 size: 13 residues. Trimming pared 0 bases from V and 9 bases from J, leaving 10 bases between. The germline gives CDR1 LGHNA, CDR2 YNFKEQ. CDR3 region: CASSQDRWLTQYF. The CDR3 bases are TGTGCCAGCAGCCAAGATCGGTGGTTGACGCAGTATTTT.

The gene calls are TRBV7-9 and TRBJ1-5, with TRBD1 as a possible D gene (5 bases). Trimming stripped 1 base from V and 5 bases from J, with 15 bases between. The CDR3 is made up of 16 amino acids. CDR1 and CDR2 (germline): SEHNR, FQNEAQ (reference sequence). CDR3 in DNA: TGTGCCAGCAGCTTAGGGGTGGGGGGAAGCGATCAGCCCCAGCATTTT. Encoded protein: CASSLGVGGSDQPQHF. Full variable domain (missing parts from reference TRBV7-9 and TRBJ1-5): DTGVSQNPRHKITKRGQNVTFRCDPISEHNRLYWYRQTLGQGPEFLTYFQNEAQLEKSRLLSDRFSAERPKGSFSTLEIQRTEQGDSAMYLCASSLGVGGSDQPQHFGDGTRLSIL.

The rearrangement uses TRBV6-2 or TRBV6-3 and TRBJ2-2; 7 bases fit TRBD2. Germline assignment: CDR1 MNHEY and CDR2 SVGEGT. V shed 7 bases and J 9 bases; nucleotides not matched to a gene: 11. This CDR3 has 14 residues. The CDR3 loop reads CASTPGTIVRELFF. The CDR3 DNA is TGTGCCAGCACCCCCGGGACTATAGTCCGGGAGCTGTTTTTT.

DNA for the CDR3: TGCGCCAGCAGCCAAGATCTCACAAGGGAAGCTTTCTTT. Its protein product is CASSQDLTREAFF. This rearrangement joins TRBV4-1 to TRBJ1-1; no clear D. Germline assignment: CDR1 MGHRA and CDR2 YSYEKL. Trimming took 0 bases from V and 8 from J, leaving 10 bases between them. This CDR3 comprises 13 residues.